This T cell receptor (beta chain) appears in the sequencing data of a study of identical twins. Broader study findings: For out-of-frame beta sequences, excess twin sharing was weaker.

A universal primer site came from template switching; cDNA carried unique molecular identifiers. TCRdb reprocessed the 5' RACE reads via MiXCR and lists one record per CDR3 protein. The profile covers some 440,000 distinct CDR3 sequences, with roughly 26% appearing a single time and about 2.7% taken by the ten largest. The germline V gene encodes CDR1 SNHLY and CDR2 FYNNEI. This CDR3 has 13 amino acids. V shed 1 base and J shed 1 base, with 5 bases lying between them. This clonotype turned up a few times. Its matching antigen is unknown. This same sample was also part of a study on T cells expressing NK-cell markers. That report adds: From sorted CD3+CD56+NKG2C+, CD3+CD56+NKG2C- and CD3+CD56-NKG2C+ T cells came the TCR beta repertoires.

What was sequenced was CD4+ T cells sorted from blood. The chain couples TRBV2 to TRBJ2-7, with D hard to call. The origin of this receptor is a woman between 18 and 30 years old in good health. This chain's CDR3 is CASSEDGSYEQYF. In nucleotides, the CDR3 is TGTGCCAGCAGTGAAGATGGATCCTACGAGCAGTACTTC.